This T cell receptor beta chain came from a study of cytomegalovirus exposure and HLA in healthy donors (dated by TCRdb to about 2017). A note on the overall study: In an earlier analysis of under 750 of the donors, around 290 Gb of sequence data and roughly 100 million unique TCR beta sequences from 150 million to 200 million T cells were reported. About 310 gigabases of sequencing data and some 85 million unique TCR sequences were included in an early release covering several hundred HLA-typed donors. Of the 300 to 500 genotyped donors, 75% to 85% were placed in the genetic ancestry cluster associated with self-reported Caucasian donors. The aim of the study was to test whether cataloging public T cell receptors could identify signatures of past pathogen exposure. The study profiled the T cell repertoires of 500 to 800 subjects by immunosequencing and related them to cytomegalovirus serostatus. Besides the first cohort of some 670 subjects, a separate validation cohort made up of around 120 different subjects was used. The study combined high-throughput TCR immunosequencing, statistical association of individual TCRs with disease status, and machine learning to predict cytomegalovirus infection status. A later analysis re-analyzed previously published TCR beta repertoires from 666 donors and added high-resolution HLA genotyping to study TCR occurrence patterns. The later analysis used no new phenotypic data to find candidate immune exposures, relying instead on TCR beta sequences and their occurrence across donors. An earlier analysis of about 620 of the donors applied high-throughput TCR beta sequencing to assess whether each TCR beta V gene segment acted as functional or pseudogenic. Donor age, sex, ethnicity and CMV serostatus were collected together with the repertoire data. Genome-wide SNP genotypes for about three fifths of the roughly 670 donors were used in a later genetic analysis, which treated that subset as a discovery cohort. Every repertoire in the discovery cohort had been generated on one and the same sequencing platform. HLA typing covered class I and class II loci at four-digit resolution. The number of donors typed differed by locus, with roughly 620-630 for A, B, C, DRB1 and DQB1, 522 for DQA1, 600 to 610 for DPA1, and around 460 for DPB1. Because of strong linkage in the cohort, four or five DR-DQ haplotypes were treated as single units for association and clustering. On average, about 240,000 unique TCR beta nucleotide sequences were sequenced per donor among a few hundred genotyped donors of the cohort, with roughly 18% of those sequences being non-productive.

In total, approximately 610 healthy bone marrow donors made up the cohort. All cohort members were sampled while nominally healthy, although unrecorded immune exposures were likely present. The donor was CMV seropositive and belonged to the group of over 250 seropositive cohort members. A peripheral blood sample was provided by each donor, and peripheral blood mononuclear cells were used for TCR beta sequencing. The Qiagen DNeasy Blood Extraction Kit was used to extract genomic DNA from the blood cell samples. The CDR3 covers 14 residues, taking in both the cysteine and the phenylalanine. The entry retains the CDR3 DNA only, 42 bases that are in frame from base 1. The germline V end is reduced by 3 bases and the J end by 8 bases; junction bases left unmatched: 7. The germline V gene (reference sequence) gives CDR1 as SGHNT and CDR2 as YYREEE. This clone turned up a few times. What this receptor recognizes is not known. The input lacks base qualities; no much larger clone sits a single base away.

Libraries were constructed by the immunoSEQ multiplex PCR assay. For the multiplex PCR, a mixture combining 60 forward primers for TCR Vbeta segments and 13 reverse primers for TCR Jbeta segments was used. The CDR3 region of rearranged TCR beta genes was amplified from genomic DNA with a multiplex PCR assay. Amplified TCR beta libraries were sequenced as 87-base-pair reads on the Illumina HiSeq System. The paper's processing steps were these. A later analysis tallied tens of millions of unique TCR beta chains across the approximately 670 repertoires, and approximately 9.9 million of those chains were shared by two or more donors. To remove PCR and sequencing errors, raw reads were error-corrected and collapsed into unique sequences using a nearest-neighbor algorithm that merged closely related sequences. To assign V, D and J gene segments, CDR3 sequences were aligned to IMGT reference sequences. For a sequence to be retained, at least a six-nucleotide match to both a V gene segment and a J gene segment was required. A rearrangement was called productive if the CDR3 had no stop codons and remained in frame with V and J, and every other rearrangement was called non-productive. Following IMGT convention, CDR3 was defined as the stretch from the second conserved V-encoded cysteine to the conserved J-encoded phenylalanine. The earlier analysis of about 500 of the donors excluded sequences that lacked an unambiguous match to a single V gene segment. An earlier analysis of 450 to 650 of the donors called V segments functional above 56.7% productive rearrangements and segregating when the between-donor standard deviation exceeded 5%. A statistical classification framework was built for diagnosing cytomegalovirus status from the catalog of TCR beta chain sequences. In a later analysis, TCR nucleotide sequences were compared against IMGT/GENE-DB human TR gene sequences so that V and J genes could be assigned. In a later analysis, CDR3 sequences and most-parsimonious VDJ recombination scenarios were assigned using the TCRdist pipeline. A later analysis defined each TCR beta chain by its CDR3 amino acid sequence plus V-gene family, and excluded reads lacking a unique V-gene family. A later analysis removed 500 to 650 highly shared, low-generation-probability nucleotide sequences to deal with suspected cross-contamination and a sequencing artifact. For each public chain, a later analysis derived a clonal expansion index from normalized ranks of inferred template counts within each repertoire. Generation probabilities in a later analysis came from a VDJ recombination model fitted to out-of-frame rearrangements, and those results were checked against IGoR. Hypergeometric tests were used in a later analysis to score TCR-TCR, TCR-HLA and TCR-CMV co-occurrence, with a repertoire-size bias correction applied to the TCR pairs. False discovery rates were estimated in a later analysis by permuting HLA or CMV assignments 20 times. A later analysis grouped co-occurring TCRs with DBSCAN, adding TCRdist sequence similarity when clustering within HLA-allele-positive subsets. Repertoires with fewer than 30,000 or more than 120,000 public chains, plus five repertoires with anomalous nucleotide sharing, were excluded from co-occurrence clustering. TCRdb's version of the immuneACCESS table is confined to in-frame rearrangements and falls short of the full clone set. An unresolved V gene accounts for under half of the shortfall where checked; the remainder is of unknown origin. V, J and clone size are taken as reported in that table, and D and trimming were inferred from the DNA itself. The sample includes roughly 120,000 clones, with around 66% observed a single time. The ten most abundant clones make up roughly 8.3% of the sample.

Summary of the overall study and its limitations: Correlated functional status among segregating V segments might reflect linkage disequilibrium, but an unknown experimental factor could not be ruled out. In both the original and validation cohorts, the classifier was reported to diagnose cytomegalovirus status with high specificity and sensitivity. A further reported finding was that TCR beta sequences accurately predicted the HLA-A and HLA-B alleles for most subjects in the first cohort. The authors suggested that the approach could potentially be extended to other disease states and immunological phenotypes. In vitro tests confirmed that a few of the cytomegalovirus-associated TCR beta chains recognize cytomegalovirus antigens. A cluster of highly shared sequence variants was judged likely to represent a technical artifact of the sequencing pipeline. Some IMGT-functional V segments, including TRBV6-2 and TRBV6-3, could not be distinguished by the 87-base-pair reads and were therefore excluded. Broadly in line with IMGT annotations, most TCR beta V segments showed up in productive rearrangements about 90% or about 30% of the time in an earlier analysis of about 500 of the donors. When HLA alleles, especially DR and DQ, strongly co-occurred, attributing TCR associations to individual alleles was difficult. A later genetic analysis associated a missense DCLRE1C variant with V-gene and J-gene trimming of TCR beta chains, and an independent cohort replicated the association. A later genetic analysis reported fewer N-insertions in productive TCRs among donors in an Asian-associated ancestry cluster than the roughly 620-donor mean. At a false discovery rate of 0.05, a later analysis linked around 15,000 TCR beta sequences to specific HLA alleles. According to a later analysis, parvovirus B19, influenza, CMV and Epstein-Barr virus appeared linked to several top co-occurrence clusters. For the cohort, immune exposure information was limited to CMV serostatus. Because counts were too low, approximately 18 rarely observed V segments, including chromosome 9 orphons, were excluded from the earlier analysis of under 650 of the donors. In a later analysis, most CMV-associated TCR beta chains were found to appear HLA-restricted, with HLA associations seemingly driven largely by CMV exposure. Because HLA typing was unavailable for some donors at each locus, only the typed subset was used in association tests. The study gave a list of some 150 TCR beta chains associated with cytomegalovirus. Most TCR sequences were seen in very few donors, while some public TCRs were found in many individuals. According to a later analysis, TCR association rates differed among HLA loci, with DRB1 alleles showing the most associated TCRs and HLA-C alleles showing the fewest. This cohort had only TCR beta chains sequenced, and the lack of alpha or paired-chain data limited which features could be detected. In a later analysis, HLA-associated TCR beta chains showed more clonal expansion and lower generation probabilities than non-associated chains that were equally common. Roughly uniform sequencing depth across donors was assumed in presence/absence analyses, although this assumption may not hold.

The sequenced sample was PBMCs. The chain was built from TRBV5-4 and TRBJ2-4, with 8 junctional bases fitting TRBD1. The clonotype comes from a man between 18 and 29 years old in good health and CMV-seropositive. The sequenced DNA is TGTGCCAGCAGCTCCTTTAAGGACAGGGACATTCAGTACTTC. This yields the protein CASSSFKDRDIQYF.